The 9 T cell receptor beta chains below all came from one sample that was sequenced in a study of Graves' ophthalmopathy and Graves' hyperthyroidism. Beta-chain TCR CDR3 regions were amplified from RNA transcripts. The authors performed first-round RT-PCR with HTBI primers and then a second-round multiplex PCR. MiXCR, run by TCRdb on the multiplex PCR reads, gives a single entry per CDR3 protein. In the table there are 1 million to 1.3 million distinct CDR3 sequences, 36% of which are singletons. Sequenced sample: peripheral blood or thyroid tissue (not recorded which). These receptors all come from an adult man with Graves' hyperthyroidism.

Concerning this clonotype itself: The conserved phenylalanine or tryptophan normally closing the CDR3 is absent here, so this likely arose from a read error. V is TRBV7-2 and J is TRBJ2-2; TRBD1 matches at 10 bases. V was clipped by 1 base and J by 4 bases; unmatched bases: 9. Germline V gene lookup returns CDR1 SGHTA and CDR2 FQGNSA. The CDR3 is 18 residues long. This CDR3 is CASSLGSGGTGVTGELFS. The CDR3 bases are TGTGCCAGCAGCTTAGGGTCTGGGGGGACAGGGGTCACCGGGGAGCTGTTTTCT.

The rearrangement links TRBV19 to TRBJ1-5, with a tentative D call TRBD1 (6 bases). Germline V CDR1 and CDR2: LNHDA, SQIVND (reference sequence). The CDR3 consists of 17 residues. Trimming pared 4 bases from V and 0 bases from J, leaving 16 bases between. The CDR3, as DNA: TGTGCCAGTAGTAAAGGGGGGGCTGGGTATAGCAATCAGCCCCAGCATTTT. Translation: CASSKGGAGYSNQPQHF.

This clonotype showed up many times. This rearrangement joins TRBV9 to TRBJ1-2; TRBD1 matches 7 bases. The CDR3 contains 15 residues. The V and J ends lost 3 bases and 3 bases, in that order; junction bases with no gene match: 8. The V gene's germline CDR1 is SGDLS and CDR2 YYNGEE. The CDR3 loop reads CASSAGGGRDYGYTF. For the CDR3, the DNA is TGTGCCAGCAGCGCAGGGGGGGGGCGGGACTATGGCTACACCTTC.

This clonotype appeared many times. The chain links TRBV10-3 to TRBJ1-5, with D perhaps TRBD1 (5 bases). Trimming cost V 10 bases and J 0 bases, with 10 bases left between them. The germline V gene has CDR1 ENHRY and CDR2 SYGVKD. CDR3 length: 13 residues. CDR3 in DNA: TGTGCCACGACAGAATATAGCAATCAGCCCCAGCATTTT. This translates into CATTEYSNQPQHF.

A note on this clonotype: A much larger clone is a single base away; this may be a read error. Because it lacks the conserved phenylalanine or tryptophan at the end, this CDR3 is likely a read error. The chain joins TRBV5-1 to TRBJ1-3; unclear D gene. The germline gives CDR1 SGHRS, CDR2 YFSETQ. Trimming removed 0 bases at V and 4 bases at J, with 8 bases between. The CDR3 is made up of 14 amino acids. CDR3 DNA sequence: TGCGCCAGCAGCTTGGGAGACGAGGGAAACACCATATATCTT. It yields the protein CASSLGDEGNTIYL.

This clonotype was counted between two and nine times. This may come from a read error, since a much larger clone is one base off. V is TRBV5-1 and J is TRBJ1-1; D is undetermined. This CDR3 contains 13 residues. Trimming shortened V by 0 bases and J by 11 bases, and 14 bases separated the two germline ends. In germline, CDR1 is SGHRS, CDR2 YFSETQ. CDR3 in amino acids: CASSLGSGGGAFF. The DNA of the CDR3 is TGCGCCAGCAGCTTGGGGAGTGGTGGTGGTGCTTTCTTT.

At least ten counts were recorded for this clonotype. The junction differs from germline at one of its ends, possibly a read error. The chain couples TRBV25-1 to TRBJ2-5; D is ambiguous. CDR1 and CDR2 (germline): MGHDK, SYGVNS. This CDR3 is built from 11 residues. The CDR3 DNA follows: TGTGCCAGCAGTGAAGGGTTCGTCTGGGACTTC. It encodes CASSEGFVWDF.

The chain joins TRBV7-7 to TRBJ2-2; 12 bases agree with TRBD2. CDR1 is SSHAT and CDR2 is FNYEAQ in the germline V gene (reference sequence). The CDR3 sequence is 15 residues long. The trim removed 5 bases at V and 5 bases at J, leaving 3 bases unmatched. Written as DNA, the CDR3 is TGTGCCAGCAGCCTTACTAGCGGGAGGACCGGGGAGCTGTTTTTT. This translates into CASSLTSGRTGELFF.

This clonotype was picked up a small number of times. This sequence joins TRBV5-1 and TRBJ2-5; D is unclear. V lost 4 bases and J lost 0, with 13 bases in between. The germline V gene has CDR1 SGHRS and CDR2 YFSETQ. The CDR3 covers 15 residues. The CDR3 loop reads CASSPHGVDQETQYF. The CDR3 region has the DNA TGCGCCAGCAGCCCCCACGGTGTAGACCAAGAGACCCAGTACTTC.